What follows are 23 T cell receptor beta chains derived from one specimen sequenced in a study of cytomegalovirus exposure and HLA in healthy donors. Sequencing used immunoSEQ multiplex PCR; TCRdb keeps in-frame clones, though not all of them. The sample yields over 110,000 clones, around four fifths seen once. Specimen: PBMCs. Receptors originate from a woman aged 30 to 39 in good health and CMV-seronegative.

V is TRBV11-2 and J is TRBJ1-6, with 9 bases that match TRBD1. This CDR3 is built from 14 residues. CDR1 is SGHAT and CDR2 is FQNNGV in the germline V gene. The trim removed 5 bases at V and 11 bases at J, leaving 7 bases unmatched. The CDR3 spells CASSLSRQGAPLHF. Written as DNA, the CDR3 is TGTGCCAGCAGCCTCTCAAGACAGGGGGCACCCCTCCACTTT.

The chain recombines TRBV19 with TRBJ1-2; D ambiguous. The CDR3 length is 12 residues. The germline V gene has CDR1 LNHDA and CDR2 SQIVND (reference sequence). CDR3 residues: CAVVGTNYGYTF. CDR3 DNA sequence: TGTGCGGTCGTCGGGACTAACTATGGCTACACCTTC.

V gene TRBV2 combines with J gene TRBJ1-1; 7 bases are shared with TRBD1. Per the germline V gene, CDR1 is SNHLY and CDR2 is FYNNEI. The CDR3 spans 16 residues. J lost 0 bases, V lost 8 bases, and 12 bases had no gene match. CDR3 coding DNA: TGTGCCAGCCAGTCGAGAGTACAGGGGATGAACACTGAAGCTTTCTTT. Translated, it gives CASQSRVQGMNTEAFF.

This clone was found once. CDR3 amino acids: CASTQSKGGAGSPLHF. The CDR3 DNA reads TGTGCCAGCACTCAGAGTAAAGGGGGAGCTGGATCACCCCTCCACTTT. The chain employs TRBV6-6 and TRBJ1-6; weak D call: TRBD1 (6 bases). The CDR3 length is 16 residues. V was clipped by 7 bases and J by 10 bases, with 23 bases between them. The germline gives CDR1 MNHNY, CDR2 SVGAGI (reference sequence).

This clone was recorded once. The chain combines TRBV29-1 with TRBJ2-3, with D possibly TRBD1 on 6 matching bases. V lost 0 bases, J lost 0 bases, and 10 bases lay in between. The CDR3 runs to 15 residues. CDR1 and CDR2 from the germline V gene are SQVTM and ANQGSEA. The CDR3 DNA reads as TGCAGCGTTGAAGATGGGGGCGGGAGCACAGATACGCAGTATTTT. This translates into CSVEDGGGSTDTQYF.

The CDR3 DNA follows: TGCAGTGCTAGAGATCATGAGACCCAGTACTTC. Translated, it gives CSARDHETQYF. This chain uses TRBV20-1 with TRBJ2-5, with no clear D. The CDR3 covers 11 residues. The V and J ends lost 0 bases and 5 bases respectively, with 4 bases between them. Germline V gene data show CDR1 as DFQATT and CDR2 as SNEGSKA (reference sequence).

The chain couples TRBV5-1 to TRBJ2-1; a possible D gene is TRBD1 (6 bases). This CDR3 contains 16 residues. CDR1 SGHRS and CDR2 YFSETQ come from the germline V gene. V gave up 4 bases and J gave up 5 bases, with 19 bases separating them. DNA for the CDR3: TGCGCCAGCAGCGGGATCCACTCGACAGGAGACAATGAGCAGTTCTTC. Its protein product is CASSGIHSTGDNEQFF.

V and J are TRBV6-5 and TRBJ1-3, with TRBD1 matching over 7 bases. Per the germline V gene, CDR1 is MNHEY and CDR2 is SVGAGI. V trimming: 2 bases; J trimming: 7 bases; junction bases outside the gene matches: 5. The CDR3 is 14 amino acids. This chain's CDR3 is CASSYQTGTNTIYF. The CDR3 DNA follows: TGTGCCAGCAGTTACCAGACAGGGACGAACACCATATATTTT.

This chain connects TRBV2 to TRBJ1-5, with 7 positions matching TRBD1. The CDR3 is 14 residues long. CDR1 is SNHLY, CDR2 FYNNEI, per germline. The trim removed 5 bases at V and 3 bases at J, leaving 4 bases unmatched. CDR3 bases: TGTGCCAGCAGTCCGACAGGGTTCAATCAGCCCCAGCATTTT. Protein product: CASSPTGFNQPQHF.

The chain combines TRBV9 with TRBJ1-2, with a possible D match to TRBD1 (5 bases). This CDR3 is 14 amino acids long. The germline V gene encodes CDR1 SGDLS and CDR2 YYNGEE. Deletions cut 0 bases from V and 2 bases from J, with 8 bases between. In DNA, the CDR3 is TGTGCCAGCAGCGTAGGGGGGGAAAACTATGGCTACACCTTC. It encodes CASSVGGENYGYTF.

This rearrangement joins TRBV9 to TRBJ2-1; the match to TRBD1 covers 7 bases. After removal of 5 bases from V and 2 bases from J, the junction contained 7 bases not matched to a gene. Germline V lookup: CDR1 SGDLS, CDR2 YYNGEE. This CDR3 region has 15 residues. For the CDR3, the DNA is TGTGCCAGCAGTAACCGGGACAGACCCTACAATGAGCAGTTCTTC. Translating it yields CASSNRDRPYNEQFF.

The gene calls are TRBV2 and TRBJ2-2; D is possibly TRBD1 (5 bases). CDR3 size: 16 residues. Germline V gives CDR1 SNHLY, CDR2 FYNNEI. The V gene lost 4 bases and the J gene lost 1 base, with 13 bases spanning the gap. CDR3 nucleotide sequence: TGTGCCAGCAGTGGGCCAGGGCCGAAGAACACCGGGGAGCTGTTTTTT. Its protein is CASSGPGPKNTGELFF.

The rearrangement joins TRBV28 to TRBJ1-2; 9 positions match TRBD1. Germline V CDR1 and CDR2: MDHEN, SYDVKM. V lost 7 bases, J lost 7 bases, and 10 bases stayed unmatched. CDR3 length equals 14 residues. The CDR3 spells CASNIPGQGAGYTF. CDR3 nucleotides: TGTGCCAGCAATATACCGGGACAGGGTGCTGGCTACACCTTC.

This rearrangement joins TRBV7-2 to TRBJ1-2; 8 nucleotides agree with TRBD1. The V and J ends lost 2 bases and 3 bases, in that order; junction bases with no gene match: 8. Germline CDR1 SGHTA, CDR2 FQGNSA. The CDR3 sequence is 16 residues long. The DNA of the CDR3 is TGTGCCAGCAGCTTATACGCTCCAGGGGGCGACTATGGCTACACCTTC. It is translated as CASSLYAPGGDYGYTF.

This chain connects TRBV9 to TRBJ1-4, with D hard to call. Trimming took 0 bases from V and 2 from J, leaving 5 bases between them. CDR3 size: 14 residues. CDR1 and CDR2 (germline): SGDLS, YYNGEE. The CDR3: CASSVGSTNEKLFF. DNA of the CDR3: TGTGCCAGCAGCGTAGGCAGTACTAATGAAAAACTGTTTTTT.

The rearrangement links TRBV18 to TRBJ2-7; no reliable D call. The V and J ends lost 2 bases and 6 bases respectively, with 5 bases between them. This CDR3 has 11 residues. CDR1 and CDR2 from the germline V gene are KGHSH and LQKENI. This CDR3 is CASSPAGEQYF. CDR3 in DNA: TGTGCCAGCTCACCAGCCGGCGAGCAGTACTTC.

This chain uses TRBV6-5 with TRBJ1-2, with D uncertain. V lost 7 bases to trimming and J lost 3 bases, with 12 bases between them. Germline V CDR1 and CDR2: MNHEY, SVGAGI. This CDR3 is built from 13 residues. The CDR3 bases are TGTGCCAGCACCCCAAGCTCGGACTATGGCTACACCTTC. It encodes CASTPSSDYGYTF.

The chain has TRBV4-1 and TRBJ1-1; D is unclear. CDR3 length: 17 residues. Germline assignment: CDR1 MGHRA and CDR2 YSYEKL. The germline V and J ends were trimmed by 2 bases and 1 base, with 17 bases remaining between them. For the CDR3, the DNA is TGCGCCAGCAGCCAAAGATCCTCGACGGCGGCGAACACTGAAGCTTTCTTT. Protein sequence: CASSQRSSTAANTEAFF.

The chain is built from TRBV2 and TRBJ1-1; D perhaps matches TRBD1 (6 bases). Per germline, CDR1 SNHLY and CDR2 FYNNEI. The CDR3 is 13 residues long. V was pared by 8 bases and J by 0 bases, with 10 bases between. The CDR3 loop reads CASSGQLNTEAFF. CDR3 nucleotides: TGTGCCAGCTCCGGACAGTTGAACACTGAAGCTTTCTTT.

V usage is TRBV2 and J usage is TRBJ1-3; no firm D call. Trimming took 6 bases from V and 0 from J, leaving 15 bases between them. The V gene's germline CDR1 is SNHLY and CDR2 FYNNEI. The CDR3 extends over 16 amino acids. DNA of the CDR3: TGTGCCAGCAGCCGCTCCAAGCCCAACTCTGGAAACACCATATATTTT. It codes for CASSRSKPNSGNTIYF.

The table lists this clone with a count of one. The chain uses TRBV7-2 and TRBJ1-1, with D possibly being TRBD1 (5 bases). The CDR3 sequence is 13 residues long. V lost 5 bases, J lost 2 bases, and 9 bases lay in between. Germline CDR1 reads SGHTA; CDR2 reads FQGNSA. DNA for the CDR3: TGTGCCAGCAGCGTCAGGGTTAACACTGAAGCTTTCTTT. It specifies CASSVRVNTEAFF.

The rearrangement uses TRBV5-6 and TRBJ1-4; 8 nucleotides agree with TRBD1. Trimming cost V 4 bases and J 7 bases; bases outside gene matches: 6. The CDR3 extends over 14 amino acids. The germline V gene has CDR1 SGHDT and CDR2 YYEEEE. The CDR3 here is CASSLGQVGEKLFF. CDR3 DNA sequence: TGTGCCAGCAGCCTGGGACAGGTCGGTGAAAAACTGTTTTTT. The whole variable domain, remainder taken from reference TRBV5-6 and TRBJ1-4, is DAGVTQSPTHLIKTRGQQVTLRCSPKSGHDTVSWYQQALGQGPQFIFQYYEEEERQRGNFPDRFSGHQFPNYSSELNVNALLLGDSALYLCASSLGQVGEKLFFGSGTQLSVL.

The chain couples TRBV5-5 to TRBJ2-5; possibly TRBD2 for D (5 bases). CDR1 is SGHKS and CDR2 is YYEKEE in the germline V gene (reference sequence). The CDR3 is 13 amino acids. Deletions cut 7 bases from V and 5 bases from J, with 15 bases between. The CDR3 loop is CASRPLATETQYF. The CDR3 region has the DNA TGTGCCAGCCGACCCCTAGCTACGGAGACCCAGTACTTC.